The 3 T cell receptor beta chains listed next were all sequenced from one sample in a study of blood T cell repertoires in COVID-19. Profiling relied on immunoSEQ multiplex PCR, and the TCRdb table lists in-frame clones only, not all of them. Among under 250,000 clones listed, about four fifths were seen once. Sequencing was carried out using peripheral blood. These receptors were collected from a woman between 35 and 50 years old with active or convalescent COVID-19.

The V call is TRBV12-3 or TRBV12-4, the J call TRBJ1-4, with a tentative D call TRBD1 (6 bases). V shed 7 bases and J shed 4 bases, with 10 bases lying between them. The CDR3 covers 13 residues. In DNA form, the CDR3 reads TGTGCCAGCAAGACAGGAGTTAATGAAAAACTGTTTTTT. Protein: CASKTGVNEKLFF.

The chain has TRBV5-1 and TRBJ2-7, with D possibly TRBD1 on 5 matching bases. CDR3 length: 15 residues. From germline, CDR1 is SGHRS and CDR2 YFSETQ. Trimming left V 3 bases short and J 2 bases short, with 15 bases between. The CDR3 bases are TGCGCCAGCAGCTCGATAAGGGGCTCCACCTACGAGCAGTACTTC. Its translation: CASSSIRGSTYEQYF.

This clone was recorded a few times. The chain recombines TRBV19 with TRBJ2-7; 7 nucleotides agree with TRBD2. CDR1 is LNHDA and CDR2 is SQIVND in the germline V gene (reference sequence). The CDR3 spans 13 residues. CDR3 region: CAVMGGSSYEQYF. CDR3 coding DNA: TGTGCTGTAATGGGGGGGAGCTCCTACGAGCAGTACTTC.